A single sample gave rise to the 27 T cell receptor beta chains below, sequenced in a study of OX40 agonist ivuxolimab in advanced cancers. This table comes from immunoSEQ multiplex PCR, and its TCRdb copy is limited to in-frame clones, with some not included. In the table there are some 50,000 clones, around 83% of which are singletons. Sequenced here: CD4+ or CD8+ T cells sorted from blood, sampled in a trial of the OX40 agonist ivuxolimab. These receptors were obtained from an adult with an advanced solid tumor such as melanoma, head and neck, liver or kidney cancer.

The rearrangement uses TRBV15 and TRBJ1-4, with a possible D match to TRBD1 (6 bases). CDR3 length: 16 amino acids. Germline V CDR1 and CDR2: LNHNV, YYDKDF (reference sequence). Trimming cost V 1 base and J 7 bases, with 16 bases left between them. CDR3 residues: CATSRAPGVTGEKLFF. Written as DNA, the CDR3 is TGTGCCACCAGCAGAGCCCCAGGGGTAACGGGTGAAAAACTGTTTTTT. The variable domain in full, with the rest retrieved from reference TRBV15 and TRBJ1-4, is DAMVIQNPRYQVTQFGKPVTLSCSQTLNHNVMYWYQQKSSQAPKLLFHYYDKDFNNEADTPDNFQSRRPNTSFCFLDIRSPGLGDTAMYLCATSRAPGVTGEKLFFGSGTQLSVL.

The chain recombines TRBV27 with TRBJ1-5; 9 bases are shared with TRBD1. The CDR3 consists of 14 residues. V was pared by 6 bases and J by 7 bases, with 7 bases of the junction left unmatched. Germline V gene lookup returns CDR1 MNHEY and CDR2 SMNVEV (reference sequence). CDR3 amino acids: CASRRQGDEQPQHF. As DNA, the CDR3 is TGTGCCAGCAGACGACAGGGGGATGAGCAGCCCCAGCATTTT.

The CDR3 region has the DNA TGTGCCAGAAGCTTGGTGGGGGTCAGGGGACCATTCTACGAGCAGTACTTC. Translating it yields CARSLVGVRGPFYEQYF. This chain links TRBV5-3 with TRBJ2-7, with D maybe TRBD1 (6 bases). TRBV5-3 is annotated as an ORF whose role is uncertain. V lost 0 bases and J 3 bases, leaving 19 bases between the germline ends. This CDR3 is built from 17 residues.

The genes are TRBV6-6 and TRBJ1-5; D gene uncertain. V dropped 3 bases and J dropped 0 bases, with 6 bases sitting between them. CDR3 size: 14 residues. The germline V gene has CDR1 MNHNY and CDR2 SVGAGI (reference sequence). CDR3 protein: CASSYKVSNQPQHF. DNA for the CDR3: TGTGCCAGCAGTTATAAAGTTAGCAATCAGCCCCAGCATTTT.

The chain joins TRBV10-3 to TRBJ2-3; perhaps TRBD2 as D (7 bases). The V gene's germline CDR1 is ENHRY and CDR2 SYGVKD. The germline V and J ends were trimmed by 0 bases and 0 bases, with 19 bases remaining between them. The CDR3 extends over 19 amino acids. CDR3 bases: TGTGCCATCAGTGAGTCGGGGGCGGGACTAACCCCTAGCACAGATACGCAGTATTTT. Amino acid sequence: CAISESGAGLTPSTDTQYF.

This clone is a singleton in its sample. The chain is built from TRBV4-1 and TRBJ2-1; 9 nucleotides line up with TRBD2. From germline, CDR1 is MGHRA and CDR2 YSYEKL. The junction had 6 bases not matched to a gene; V was cut back by 2 bases and J by 4 bases. The CDR3 has 16 residues. The CDR3 protein is CASSQPAGGRYNEQFF. The CDR3 DNA reads TGCGCCAGCAGCCAACCAGCGGGGGGACGTTACAATGAGCAGTTCTTC.

The J gene is TRBJ1-1, the V gene TRBV5-5; no clear D gene. Germline CDR1 is SGHKS and CDR2 is YYEKEE (reference sequence). The V end lost 3 bases, the J end lost 1 base, and 10 bases lay between the germline ends. The CDR3 consists of 14 residues. The CDR3 DNA reads as TGTGCCAGCAGCTCCGGACCCACGAACACTGAAGCTTTCTTT. It codes for CASSSGPTNTEAFF.

In its sample, this clone was seen a few times. J is TRBJ2-7 and V is TRBV2, with TRBD2 matching over 9 bases. CDR1 is SNHLY, CDR2 FYNNEI, per germline. V was clipped by 2 bases and J by 1 base; unmatched bases: 6. The CDR3 is 16 amino acids. The CDR3 DNA is TGTGCCAGCAGTGAATGGGCTAGCGGGAATTCCTACGAGCAGTACTTC. Amino acids: CASSEWASGNSYEQYF.

V gene TRBV6-1 combines with J gene TRBJ1-1; D remains ambiguous. The CDR3 has 10 residues. V was pared by 3 bases and J by 4 bases, with 0 bases between. Per the germline V gene, CDR1 is MNHNS and CDR2 is SASEGT. CDR3 DNA: TGTGCCAGCAGTGACACTGAAGCTTTCTTT. This codes for CASSDTEAFF.

The V gene is TRBV4-1, the J gene TRBJ2-4, with TRBD2 as a possible D gene (5 bases). Germline V gives CDR1 MGHRA, CDR2 YSYEKL. This CDR3 comprises 15 residues. Deletions cut 4 bases from V and 1 base from J, with 11 bases between. The CDR3 coding sequence is TGCGCCAGCAGCCGCCAACTAGTGGCCAAAAACATTCAGTACTTC. It encodes CASSRQLVAKNIQYF.

The genes are TRBV7-9 and TRBJ2-3; 9 bases match TRBD2. The CDR3 length is 18 residues. Germline loops: CDR1 SEHNR, CDR2 FQNEAQ (reference sequence). V shed 1 base and J 5 bases; nucleotides not matched to a gene: 13. The CDR3 DNA follows: TGTGCCAGCAGCTTAGTGCGAGGTGGCGGGGGGGCCGGAGATACGCAGTATTTT. Translating it yields CASSLVRGGGGAGDTQYF. The full variable domain, in which reference TRBV7-9 and TRBJ2-3 provide the parts outside the CDR3, is DTGVSQNPRHKITKRGQNVTFRCDPISEHNRLYWYRQTLGQGPEFLTYFQNEAQLEKSRLLSDRFSAERPKGSFSTLEIQRTEQGDSAMYLCASSLVRGGGGAGDTQYFGPGTRLTVL.

V gene TRBV6-5 combines with J gene TRBJ2-3, with TRBD1 matching over 8 bases. CDR1 and CDR2 (germline): MNHEY, SVGAGI. J lost 4 bases, V lost 6 bases, and 9 bases had no gene match. This CDR3 has 15 amino acids. Here the CDR3 reads CASSRLTGVADTQYF. CDR3 bases: TGTGCCAGCAGCCGCTTGACAGGGGTAGCAGATACGCAGTATTTT.

V gene TRBV18 combines with J gene TRBJ2-3, with 10 bases lining up with TRBD1. The V gene's germline CDR1 is KGHSH and CDR2 LQKENI. The CDR3 runs 21 residues. The V gene end was trimmed by 5 bases and the J gene end by 0 bases; junction bases not matched to a gene: 20. The CDR3 DNA follows: TGTGCCAGCTCATTCGTAGTCCGTCCCGGGACAGGGGCGGCTAGCACAGATACGCAGTATTTT. Amino acids: CASSFVVRPGTGAASTDTQYF.

This clone is medium-sized (0.01 to 0.1%) in the sample. The rearrangement joins TRBV11-3 to TRBJ2-7; D possibly matches TRBD1 or TRBD2 (5 bases each). In germline, CDR1 is SGHNT, CDR2 YENEEA. The CDR3 has 13 residues. V lost 2 bases and J lost 3, with 8 bases in between. The CDR3 sequence is CASSLSGGYEQYF. The DNA of the CDR3 is TGTGCCAGCAGCTTATCTGGGGGCTACGAGCAGTACTTC.

The chain joins TRBV21-1 to TRBJ1-4. TRBV21-1 is labeled a pseudogene. The CDR3 has 16 amino acids. In DNA form, the CDR3 reads TGTGCCAGCAGCAAAGACCCCTCGGGGTTCTGGGAAAAACTGTTTTTT. Translated, it gives CASSKDPSGFWEKLFF.

The chain couples TRBV7-8 to TRBJ1-3; no firm D call. CDR1 is SGHVS and CDR2 is FQNEAQ in the germline V gene. Trimming took off 1 base at V and 8 bases at J, with 12 bases between the two ends. The CDR3 totals 14 residues. In DNA form, the CDR3 reads TGTGCCAGCAGCTTAGGTTCAGCCGGAGACACCATATATTTT. This sequence encodes CASSLGSAGDTIYF.

The chain carries TRBV20-1 and TRBJ2-5; D is ambiguous. Germline V gene data show CDR1 as DFQATT and CDR2 as SNEGSKA (reference sequence). The CDR3 is 9 residues long. V lost 6 bases, J lost 9 bases, and 8 bases lay in between. CDR3 in DNA: TGCAGTGCCGGTGGTGCCCAGTACTTC. Translating gives CSAGGAQYF.

This sequence joins TRBV7-2 and TRBJ2-3; TRBD2 matches 7 bases. CDR3 length equals 16 residues. V gave up 5 bases and J gave up 4 bases; unmatched junction bases: 12. Looked up from germline, CDR1 is SGHTA and CDR2 is FQGNSA. The CDR3 DNA reads as TGTGCCAGCAGCGCTTCTGGCGCGGGGGTTGCAGATACGCAGTATTTT. It is translated as CASSASGAGVADTQYF.

The chain employs TRBV19 and TRBJ2-2; D unresolved. Germline CDR1 and CDR2: LNHDA and SQIVND (reference sequence). V was cut by 5 bases and J by 0 bases, with 7 bases left in between. The CDR3 totals 14 residues. The CDR3 DNA is TGTGCCAGTAGTGCGGCCGCGAACACCGGGGAGCTGTTTTTT. Residues: CASSAAANTGELFF.

The rearrangement uses TRBV7-9 and TRBJ1-2; no firm D call. Trimming cost V 4 bases and J 4 bases, with 10 bases left between them. CDR1 and CDR2 from the germline V gene are SEHNR and FQNEAQ (reference sequence). The CDR3 totals 13 residues. CDR3 in amino acids: CASSSLRAYGYTF. CDR3 bases: TGTGCCAGCAGCTCCTTACGGGCCTATGGCTACACCTTC.

The chain uses TRBV10-2 and TRBJ1-4; 7 nucleotides align to TRBD1. This CDR3 spans 15 amino acids. Germline V lookup: CDR1 WSHSY, CDR2 SAAADI. The V segment lost 5 bases and the J segment 5 bases; nucleotides outside the gene matches: 8. The CDR3 DNA sequence: TGCGCCAGCAGTAGACGAACACAGGGGAATGAAAAACTGTTTTTT. Its translation: CASSRRTQGNEKLFF.

This chain connects TRBV5-6 to TRBJ1-1, with D maybe TRBD1 (6 bases). The CDR3 loop spans 13 amino acids. CDR1 is SGHDT, CDR2 YYEEEE, per germline. Trimming shortened V by 4 bases and J by 2 bases, and 9 bases separated the two germline ends. The DNA for the CDR3 is TGTGCCAGCAGCCGGACAGAAAACACTGAAGCTTTCTTT. Its protein is CASSRTENTEAFF.

The chain has TRBV6-1 and TRBJ2-3; 7 positions match TRBD2. J gave up 4 bases and V 2 bases, and 3 bases lay outside the gene matches. The germline CDR1 and CDR2 sequences are MNHNS and SASEGT. The CDR3 runs to 14 residues. CDR3 in DNA: TGTGCCAGCAGTGAAACGGGGAGGGCAGATACGCAGTATTTT. This gives the protein CASSETGRADTQYF.

The chain combines TRBV27 with TRBJ2-7; 10 bases are a match to TRBD1. CDR1 MNHEY and CDR2 SMNVEV come from the germline V gene (reference sequence). Trimming removed 6 bases from V and 3 bases from J; junction bases left unmatched: 5. The CDR3 extends over 14 amino acids. CDR3 amino acids: CASRRQGAFYEQYF. CDR3 DNA sequence: TGTGCCAGCAGACGACAGGGGGCCTTCTACGAGCAGTACTTC.

V gene TRBV9 combines with J gene TRBJ2-7; D is unclear. Germline CDR1 SGDLS, CDR2 YYNGEE. The V gene lost 4 bases and the J gene lost 6 bases, with 17 bases spanning the gap. The CDR3 has 14 residues. The CDR3 region is CASSPQAGAREQYF. CDR3 DNA sequence: TGTGCCAGCAGCCCCCAAGCCGGCGCCCGCGAGCAGTACTTC.

The V call is TRBV27, the J call TRBJ1-3; the D is unclear. CDR1 and CDR2 (germline): MNHEY, SMNVEV (reference sequence). CDR3 length equals 13 residues. V lost 3 bases, J lost 4 bases, and 7 bases lay in between. The CDR3 nucleotides read TGTGCCAGCAGTTTGTTCCTCGGAAACACCATATATTTT. Amino acids: CASSLFLGNTIYF.

The rearrangement links TRBV7-9 to TRBJ1-1; D remains ambiguous. The CDR3 contains 13 residues. V was clipped by 4 bases and J by 2 bases, with 8 bases between them. Germline V gene lookup returns CDR1 SEHNR and CDR2 FQNEAQ (reference sequence). This CDR3 reads CASSWRVNTEAFF. DNA for the CDR3: TGTGCCAGCAGCTGGAGGGTAAACACTGAAGCTTTCTTT.